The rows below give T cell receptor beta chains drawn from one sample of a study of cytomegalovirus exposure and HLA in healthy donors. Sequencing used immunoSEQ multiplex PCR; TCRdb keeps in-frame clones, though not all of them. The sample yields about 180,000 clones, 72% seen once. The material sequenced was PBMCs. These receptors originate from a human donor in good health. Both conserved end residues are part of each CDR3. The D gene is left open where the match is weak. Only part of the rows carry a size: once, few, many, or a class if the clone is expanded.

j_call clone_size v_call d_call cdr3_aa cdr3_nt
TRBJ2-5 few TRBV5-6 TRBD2 CASSQPGTSGEETQYF TGTGCCAGCAGCCAACCAGGGACTAGCGGGGAAGAGACCCAGTACTTC
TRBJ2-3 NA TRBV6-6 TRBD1 CASSLRQGGTDTQYF TGTGCCAGCAGTTTACGACAGGGTGGCACAGATACGCAGTATTTT
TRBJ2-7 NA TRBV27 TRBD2 CASSTSGGYYEQYF TGTGCCAGCAGCACTAGCGGGGGTTACTACGAGCAGTACTTC
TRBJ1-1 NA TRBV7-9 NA CASSLDRIQNTEAFF TGTGCCAGCAGCTTAGACCGTATACAGAACACTGAAGCTTTCTTT
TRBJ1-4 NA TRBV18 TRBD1 CASSSSRGNEKLFF TGTGCCAGCTCATCATCCAGGGGGAATGAAAAACTGTTTTTT
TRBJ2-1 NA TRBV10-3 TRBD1 CAISESAQGADEQFF TGTGCCATCAGTGAGTCCGCCCAGGGGGCGGATGAGCAGTTCTTC
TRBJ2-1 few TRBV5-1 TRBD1 CASSFAGGFDEQFF TGCGCCAGCAGCTTCGCAGGGGGTTTTGATGAGCAGTTCTTC
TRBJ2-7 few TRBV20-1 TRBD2 CSARGEGEQYF TGCAGTGCTAGAGGGGAGGGCGAGCAGTACTTC
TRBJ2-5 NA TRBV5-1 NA CASSPGSFGIQETQYF TGCGCCAGCAGCCCCGGCTCGTTCGGGATTCAAGAGACCCAGTACTTC
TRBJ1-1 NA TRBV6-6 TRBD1 CASTTRQGMGTEAFF TGTGCCAGCACCACACGACAGGGCATGGGGACTGAAGCTTTCTTT
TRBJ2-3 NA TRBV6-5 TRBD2 CASNKLAGNGDTQYF TGTGCCAGCAATAAACTAGCGGGGAACGGGGATACGCAGTATTTT
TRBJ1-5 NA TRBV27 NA CASWPRGDSNQPQHF TGTGCCAGCTGGCCTCGGGGGGATAGCAATCAGCCCCAGCATTTT
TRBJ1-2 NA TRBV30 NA CAWSTGLDGYTF TGTGCCTGGAGTACCGGACTTGATGGCTACACCTTC
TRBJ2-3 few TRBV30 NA CAWSVVWGADTQYF TGTGCCTGGAGTGTAGTATGGGGGGCAGATACGCAGTATTTT
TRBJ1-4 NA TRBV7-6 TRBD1 CASSPRQGSGTNEKLFF TGTGCCAGCAGCCCCAGACAGGGTTCAGGGACTAATGAAAAACTGTTTTTT
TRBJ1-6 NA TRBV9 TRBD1 CASSAKGARNSPLHF TGTGCCAGCAGCGCTAAGGGGGCCCGTAATTCACCCCTCCACTTT
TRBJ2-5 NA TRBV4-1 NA CASSHPRGAEETQYF TGCGCCAGCAGCCATCCCCGGGGGGCCGAAGAGACCCAGTACTTC
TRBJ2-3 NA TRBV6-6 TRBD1 CASSSPGQGQDTQYF TGTGCCAGCAGTTCTCCGGGACAGGGACAAGATACGCAGTATTTT
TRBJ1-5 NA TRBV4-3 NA CASSQDRKLNQPQHF TGCGCCAGCAGCCAAGATCGTAAACTTAATCAGCCCCAGCATTTT
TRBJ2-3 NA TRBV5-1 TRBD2 CASSPGRGGGAGDTQYF TGCGCCAGCAGCCCCGGCCGGGGCGGGGGGGCCGGAGATACGCAGTATTTT
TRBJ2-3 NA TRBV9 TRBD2 CASSAGLAGITDTQYF TGTGCCAGCAGCGCAGGACTAGCGGGGATAACAGATACGCAGTATTTT
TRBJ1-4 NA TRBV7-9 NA CASSPPSLEKLFF TGTGCCAGCAGCCCACCGTCACTCGAAAAACTGTTTTTT
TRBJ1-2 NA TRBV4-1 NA CASSQGLANYGYTF TGCGCCAGCAGCCAAGGTTTAGCTAACTATGGCTACACCTTC
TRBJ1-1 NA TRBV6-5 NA CASSYGAVNTEAFF TGTGCCAGCAGTTACGGGGCTGTGAACACTGAAGCTTTCTTT
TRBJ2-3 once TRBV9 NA CASSARQTSTDTQYF TGTGCCAGCAGCGCCAGACAAACAAGCACAGATACGCAGTATTTT
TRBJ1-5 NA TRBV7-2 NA CASSLAGVNQPQHF TGTGCCAGCAGCTTAGCAGGGGTCAATCAGCCCCAGCATTTT
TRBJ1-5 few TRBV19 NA CASSIGAGVAFNQPQHF TGTGCCAGTAGTATTGGGGCAGGGGTGGCTTTCAATCAGCCCCAGCATTTT
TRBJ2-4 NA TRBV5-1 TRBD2 CASSFRGDKNIQYF TGCGCCAGCAGCTTTCGGGGGGACAAAAACATTCAGTACTTC
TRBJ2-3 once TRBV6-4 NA CASSDSGCTQYF TGTGCCAGCAGTGACTCCGGGTGTACGCAGTATTTT
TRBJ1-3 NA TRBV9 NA CASSVVDPGNTIYF TGTGCCAGCAGCGTAGTAGATCCTGGAAACACCATATATTTT
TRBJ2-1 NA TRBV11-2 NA CASRGTRIAPRGEQFF TGTGCCAGCAGAGGTACCCGGATCGCACCCAGGGGTGAGCAGTTCTTC
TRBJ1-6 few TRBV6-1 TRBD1 CASSSTGGDNSPLHF TGTGCCAGCAGTAGCACAGGGGGAGATAATTCACCCCTCCACTTT
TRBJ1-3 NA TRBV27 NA CASSSKNTIYF TGTGCCAGCAGTTCCAAAAACACCATATATTTT
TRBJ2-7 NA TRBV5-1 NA CASSYPGTYEQYF TGCGCCAGCAGCTACCCAGGGACCTACGAGCAGTACTTC
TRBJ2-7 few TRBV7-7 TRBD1 CASSLGQDNYEQYF TGTGCTAGCAGCTTAGGACAGGACAACTACGAGCAGTACTTC
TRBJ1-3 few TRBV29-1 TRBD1 CSVKGTAQDSGNTIYF TGCAGCGTTAAAGGGACAGCTCAGGACTCTGGAAACACCATATATTTT
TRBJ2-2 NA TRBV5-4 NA CASSHDSVTGELFF TGTGCCAGCAGCCATGACAGCGTCACCGGGGAGCTGTTTTTT
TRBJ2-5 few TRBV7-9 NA CASSLAASGQETQYF TGTGCCAGCAGCTTAGCGGCGTCAGGCCAAGAGACCCAGTACTTC
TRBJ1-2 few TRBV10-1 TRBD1 CASRPPGRGQAAYGYTF TGCGCCAGCAGGCCCCCGGGCAGGGGGCAGGCGGCCTATGGCTACACCTTC
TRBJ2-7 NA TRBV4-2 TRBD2 CASSPSRPGGGYYEQYF TGTGCCAGCAGCCCCTCCCGCCCCGGCGGGGGGTACTACGAGCAGTACTTC
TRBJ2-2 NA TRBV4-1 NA CASSQQGGAGELFF TGCGCCAGCAGCCAGCAGGGCGGGGCCGGGGAGCTGTTTTTT
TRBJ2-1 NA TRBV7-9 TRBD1 CASSLGGTGGYEQFF TGTGCCAGCAGCTTAGGGGGGACAGGGGGCTATGAGCAGTTCTTC
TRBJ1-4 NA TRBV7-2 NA CASSLQGLGEKLFF TGTGCCAGCAGCTTACAGGGTCTAGGGGAAAAACTGTTTTTT
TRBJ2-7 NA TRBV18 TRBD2 CASTGPASGGAKEQYF TGTGCCAGTACAGGACCCGCTAGCGGGGGGGCTAAGGAGCAGTACTTC
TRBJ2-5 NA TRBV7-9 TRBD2 CASSLGAGGLLETQYF TGTGCCAGCAGCTTAGGGGCGGGGGGGCTTCTGGAGACCCAGTACTTC
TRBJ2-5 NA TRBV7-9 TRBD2 CASTKGAGGLETQYF TGTGCCAGCACCAAAGGAGCGGGGGGGCTGGAGACCCAGTACTTC
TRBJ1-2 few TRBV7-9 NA CASSLGAGVRNYGYTF TGTGCCAGCAGCTTAGGGGCAGGGGTTAGAAACTATGGCTACACCTTC
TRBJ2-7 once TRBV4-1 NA CASSLNSRVDEQYF TGCGCCAGCAGCCTCAACTCCAGGGTGGACGAGCAGTACTTC
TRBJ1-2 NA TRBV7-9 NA CASSPTGPGAGCGYTF TGTGCCAGCAGCCCGACAGGTCCTGGGGCAGGGTGTGGCTACACCTTC
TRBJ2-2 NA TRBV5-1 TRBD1 CASSLWGQLSTGELFF TGCGCCAGCAGCTTGTGGGGACAGCTCTCCACCGGGGAGCTGTTTTTT
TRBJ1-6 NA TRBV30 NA CAWRREGWYNSPLHF TGTGCCTGGAGGAGGGAGGGGTGGTATAATTCACCCCTCCACTTT
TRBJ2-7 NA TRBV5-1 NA CASSLGTGAYEQYF TGCGCCAGCAGCTTGGGGACCGGGGCCTACGAGCAGTACTTC
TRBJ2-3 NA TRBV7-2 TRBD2 CASSLVPSGGTDTQYF TGTGCCAGCAGCTTAGTGCCTAGCGGGGGCACAGATACGCAGTATTTT
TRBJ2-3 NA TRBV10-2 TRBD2 CASSGGPRGATDTQYF TGCGCCAGCAGTGGGGGGCCGCGGGGGGCCACAGATACGCAGTATTTT